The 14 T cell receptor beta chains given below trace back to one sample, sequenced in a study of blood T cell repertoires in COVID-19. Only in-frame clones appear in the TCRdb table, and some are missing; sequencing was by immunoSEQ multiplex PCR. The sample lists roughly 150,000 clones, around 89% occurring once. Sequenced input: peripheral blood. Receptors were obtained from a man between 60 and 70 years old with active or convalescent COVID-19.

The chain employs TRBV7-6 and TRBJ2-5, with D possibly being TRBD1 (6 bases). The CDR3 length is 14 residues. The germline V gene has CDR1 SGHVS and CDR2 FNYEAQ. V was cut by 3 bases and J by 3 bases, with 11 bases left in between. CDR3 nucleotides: TGTGCCAGCAGCTTCGGTCCAGGGGAAGAGACCCAGTACTTC. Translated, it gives CASSFGPGEETQYF.

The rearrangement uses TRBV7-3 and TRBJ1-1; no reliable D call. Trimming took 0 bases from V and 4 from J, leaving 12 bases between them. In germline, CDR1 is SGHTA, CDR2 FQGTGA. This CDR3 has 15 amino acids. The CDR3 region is CASSLTQRWGTEAFF. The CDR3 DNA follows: TGTGCCAGCAGCTTAACGCAGCGGTGGGGCACTGAAGCTTTCTTT.

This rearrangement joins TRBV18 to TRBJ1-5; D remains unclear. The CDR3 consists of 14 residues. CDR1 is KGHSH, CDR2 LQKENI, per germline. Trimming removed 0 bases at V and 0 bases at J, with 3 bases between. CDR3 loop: CASSPPYSNQPQHF. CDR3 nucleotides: TGTGCCAGCTCACCACCGTATAGCAATCAGCCCCAGCATTTT.

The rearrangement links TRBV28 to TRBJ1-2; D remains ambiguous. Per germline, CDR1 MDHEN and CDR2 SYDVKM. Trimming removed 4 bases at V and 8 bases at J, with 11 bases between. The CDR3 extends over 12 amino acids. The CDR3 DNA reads TGTGCCAGCAGTTGGGGATCGGGGGGCTACACCTTC. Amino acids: CASSWGSGGYTF.

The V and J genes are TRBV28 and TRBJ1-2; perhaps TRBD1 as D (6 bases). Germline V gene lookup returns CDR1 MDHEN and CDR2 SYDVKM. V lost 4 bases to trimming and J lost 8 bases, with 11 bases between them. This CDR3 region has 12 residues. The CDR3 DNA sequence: TGTGCCAGCAGTTACAGGGCTACGGGCTACACCTTC. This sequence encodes CASSYRATGYTF.

The CDR3 sequence: CASSFTGVNTEAFF. For the CDR3, the DNA is TGCGCCAGCAGCTTCACAGGGGTGAACACTGAAGCTTTCTTT. The J gene is TRBJ1-1, the V gene TRBV5-1, with TRBD1 matching 7 bases. Germline assignment: CDR1 SGHRS and CDR2 YFSETQ. After removal of 2 bases from V and 0 bases from J, the junction contained 1 base not matched to a gene. The CDR3 totals 14 residues.

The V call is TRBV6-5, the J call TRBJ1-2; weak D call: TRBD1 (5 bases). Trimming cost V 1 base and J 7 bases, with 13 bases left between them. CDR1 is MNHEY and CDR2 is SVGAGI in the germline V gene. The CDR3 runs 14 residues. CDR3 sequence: CASSYYAGRGGYTF. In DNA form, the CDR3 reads TGTGCCAGCAGTTACTACGCGGGACGGGGTGGCTACACCTTC.

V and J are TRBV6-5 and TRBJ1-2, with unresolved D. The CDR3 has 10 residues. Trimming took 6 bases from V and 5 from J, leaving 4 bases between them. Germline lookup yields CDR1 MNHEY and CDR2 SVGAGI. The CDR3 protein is CASSNYGYTF. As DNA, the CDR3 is TGTGCCAGCAGCAATTATGGCTACACCTTC.

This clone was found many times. CDR3 DNA: TGTGCCAGCAGCTTAGCCCAGGGGACTGAAGCTTTCTTT. Translating gives CASSLAQGTEAFF. The chain recombines TRBV7-8 with TRBJ1-1; D is possibly TRBD1 (6 bases). Germline V gives CDR1 SGHVS, CDR2 FQNEAQ. Trimming stripped 0 bases from V and 5 bases from J, with 7 bases between. This CDR3 spans 13 amino acids.

The CDR3 DNA sequence: TGTGCCAGTAGTGGCAGGGGGCTCAATGAAAAACTGTTTTTT. Amino acid sequence: CASSGRGLNEKLFF. This sequence joins TRBV19 and TRBJ1-4; 8 bases fit TRBD1. This CDR3 spans 14 amino acids. Germline CDR1 is LNHDA and CDR2 is SQIVND (reference sequence). Trimming took 5 bases from V and 5 from J; bases not matched to a gene: 4.

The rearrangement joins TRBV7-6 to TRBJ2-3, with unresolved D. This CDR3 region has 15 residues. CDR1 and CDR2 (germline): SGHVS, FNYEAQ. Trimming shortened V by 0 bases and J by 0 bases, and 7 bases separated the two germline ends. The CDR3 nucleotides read TGTGCCAGCAGCTTAGCGGAGTCTAGCACAGATACGCAGTATTTT. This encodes CASSLAESSTDTQYF.

The CDR3 loop is CASSYPAGEYEQYF. CDR3 in DNA: TGTGCCAGCAGTTACCCAGCGGGAGAATACGAGCAGTACTTC. The rearrangement links TRBV6-6 to TRBJ2-7; TRBD2 aligns across 8 bases. CDR1 and CDR2 (germline): MNHNY, SVGAGI (reference sequence). The CDR3 contains 14 residues. V lost 2 bases to trimming and J lost 4 bases; unmatched junction nucleotides: 4.

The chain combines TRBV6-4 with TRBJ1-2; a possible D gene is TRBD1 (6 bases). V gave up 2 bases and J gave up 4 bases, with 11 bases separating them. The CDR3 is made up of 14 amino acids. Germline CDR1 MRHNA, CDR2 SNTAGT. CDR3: CASSDLGRGYGYTF. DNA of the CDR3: TGTGCCAGCAGTGACCTCGGCAGGGGCTATGGCTACACCTTC.

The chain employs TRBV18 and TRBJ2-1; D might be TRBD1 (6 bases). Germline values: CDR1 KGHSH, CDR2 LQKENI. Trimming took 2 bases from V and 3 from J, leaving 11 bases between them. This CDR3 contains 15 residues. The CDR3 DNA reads TGTGCCAGCTCACCAACCCCAGGGGTCTACAATGAGCAGTTCTTC. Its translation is CASSPTPGVYNEQFF.